A selection of T cell receptor beta chains follows, all from one sample in a study of beta chain features in type 1 diabetes. Some clones are missing from TCRdb's copy, which holds only in-frame ones; the method was immunoSEQ multiplex PCR. The sample contains hundreds of thousands of clones, 15% to 18% of which appear only once. The sample taken for sequencing was naive CD4+ T cells from blood. Every receptor here comes from a man between 18 and 35 years old in good health. Each CDR3 is given with its conserved first and last residue. Fields, in order: clone size, J gene, D gene, V gene, CDR3 DNA, CDR3 protein. D genes are given only for firm matches. Some rows mark clone size as missing; the rest say once, few, many or name a class of expanded clone.

abundance: -
j_gene: TRBJ2-7
d_gene: TRBD1
v_gene: TRBV29-1
CDR3nt: TGCAGCGTTGAAGATCCAGAACAGGGGGCCCCCTACGAGCAGTACTTC
CDR3aa: CSVEDPEQGAPYEQYF

abundance: -
j_gene: TRBJ2-3
d_gene: TRBD1
v_gene: TRBV28
CDR3nt: TGTGCCAGCAGTTTGAGACAGGGAGGCACAGATACGCAGTATTTT
CDR3aa: CASSLRQGGTDTQYF

abundance: -
j_gene: TRBJ2-3
d_gene: -
v_gene: TRBV7-2
CDR3nt: TGTGCCAGCAGCTCAACAGGGACAACGGCGCAGTATTTT
CDR3aa: CASSSTGTTAQYF

abundance: few
j_gene: TRBJ2-1
d_gene: -
v_gene: TRBV19
CDR3nt: TGTGCCAGTAAGGAAGGCTCCTACAATGAGCAGTTCTTC
CDR3aa: CASKEGSYNEQFF

abundance: few
j_gene: TRBJ2-7
d_gene: -
v_gene: TRBV6-5
CDR3nt: TGTGCCAGCAGTGGGGACTCACGCTCCTACGAGCAGTACTTC
CDR3aa: CASSGDSRSYEQYF

abundance: -
j_gene: TRBJ1-1
d_gene: TRBD1
v_gene: TRBV7-2
CDR3nt: TGTGCCAGCACCAGTACACCCAGGGGGTGGAACACTGAAGCTTTCTTT
CDR3aa: CASTSTPRGWNTEAFF

abundance: few
j_gene: TRBJ1-5
d_gene: TRBD1
v_gene: TRBV28
CDR3nt: TGTGCCAGCAGTTCGTACAGGGGCGAACAGCCCCAGCATTTT
CDR3aa: CASSSYRGEQPQHF

abundance: -
j_gene: TRBJ2-1
d_gene: -
v_gene: TRBV9
CDR3nt: TGTGCCAGCAGCGTAGTTAACTCCTACAATGAGCAGTTCTTC
CDR3aa: CASSVVNSYNEQFF

abundance: few
j_gene: TRBJ2-1
d_gene: -
v_gene: TRBV2
CDR3nt: TGTGCCAGCAGTGTGACAGCCTACAATGAGCAGTTCTTC
CDR3aa: CASSVTAYNEQFF

abundance: few
j_gene: TRBJ2-7
d_gene: TRBD1
v_gene: TRBV9
CDR3nt: TGTGCCAGCAGCAAAGGGGGCAGCTCCTACGAGCAGTACTTC
CDR3aa: CASSKGGSSYEQYF

abundance: few
j_gene: TRBJ2-3
d_gene: -
v_gene: TRBV7-2
CDR3nt: TGTGCCAGCAGCTTAGATGGCAGGGGCACTACGCAGTATTTT
CDR3aa: CASSLDGRGTTQYF

abundance: few
j_gene: TRBJ1-5
d_gene: -
v_gene: TRBV6-1
CDR3nt: TGTGCCAGCAGTGAAGTGGGGGTAGCGGTTCAGCCCCAGCATTTT
CDR3aa: CASSEVGVAVQPQHF

abundance: few
j_gene: TRBJ2-3
d_gene: TRBD1
v_gene: TRBV5-4
CDR3nt: TGTGCCAGCAGGGCGGGACAGGGGCTAGGCACAGATACGCAGTATTTT
CDR3aa: CASRAGQGLGTDTQYF

abundance: few
j_gene: TRBJ2-3
d_gene: -
v_gene: TRBV6-5
CDR3nt: TGTGCCAGCAGTTACTCCTTCACTTTCACAGATACGCAGTATTTT
CDR3aa: CASSYSFTFTDTQYF

abundance: few
j_gene: TRBJ1-4
d_gene: -
v_gene: TRBV19
CDR3nt: TGTGCCAGTAGTATATGGGCGCGGAACGAAAAACTGTTTTTT
CDR3aa: CASSIWARNEKLFF

abundance: few
j_gene: TRBJ1-4
d_gene: TRBD1
v_gene: TRBV28
CDR3nt: TGTGCCAGCAGTGTAGCCGGGACAGGGGTCGAAAAACTGTTTTTT
CDR3aa: CASSVAGTGVEKLFF

abundance: few
j_gene: TRBJ2-3
d_gene: -
v_gene: TRBV5-1
CDR3nt: TGCGCCAGCAGCTTTTCAAGTACAGATACGCAGTATTTT
CDR3aa: CASSFSSTDTQYF

abundance: -
j_gene: TRBJ2-3
d_gene: -
v_gene: TRBV7-2
CDR3nt: TGTGCCAGCAGCTTATCAGAAGGCACAGATACGCAGTATTTT
CDR3aa: CASSLSEGTDTQYF

abundance: many
j_gene: TRBJ2-3
d_gene: -
v_gene: TRBV16
CDR3nt: TGTGCCAGCAGCGTGGACGGTAGCACAGATACGCAGTATTTT
CDR3aa: CASSVDGSTDTQYF

abundance: once
j_gene: TRBJ2-7
d_gene: -
v_gene: TRBV7-8
CDR3nt: TGTGCCAGCAGCCCCAGTAGGAGGAGACACGAGCAGTACTTC
CDR3aa: CASSPSRRRHEQYF

abundance: -
j_gene: TRBJ2-5
d_gene: -
v_gene: TRBV7-3
CDR3nt: TGTGCCAGCAGAGCCGGAATGGGGAGGAAAGAGACCCAGTACTTC
CDR3aa: CASRAGMGRKETQYF

abundance: -
j_gene: TRBJ1-1
d_gene: -
v_gene: TRBV7-3
CDR3nt: TGTGCCAGCAGCTTTGGAGCGAACACTGAAGCTTTCTTT
CDR3aa: CASSFGANTEAFF

abundance: few
j_gene: TRBJ2-7
d_gene: -
v_gene: TRBV28
CDR3nt: TGTGCCAGCAGTTTTGGCGGATTCTACGAGCAGTACTTC
CDR3aa: CASSFGGFYEQYF

abundance: -
j_gene: TRBJ2-7
d_gene: -
v_gene: TRBV6-5
CDR3nt: TGTGCCAGCAGTACGGGGCCCTACGAGCAGTACTTC
CDR3aa: CASSTGPYEQYF

abundance: few
j_gene: TRBJ1-1
d_gene: TRBD1
v_gene: TRBV11-2
CDR3nt: TGTGCCAGCAGCTCCTTGACAGGGGCCGCAACTGAAGCTTTCTTT
CDR3aa: CASSSLTGAATEAFF

abundance: -
j_gene: TRBJ1-5
d_gene: -
v_gene: TRBV6-5
CDR3nt: TGTGCCAGCAGTCCGGGACTGGTTAGCAATCAGCCCCAGCATTTT
CDR3aa: CASSPGLVSNQPQHF

abundance: -
j_gene: TRBJ2-7
d_gene: -
v_gene: TRBV13
CDR3nt: TGTGCCAGCAGCAAAAGACCCGACGGATCGACCTACGAGCAGTACTTC
CDR3aa: CASSKRPDGSTYEQYF

abundance: -
j_gene: TRBJ1-3
d_gene: -
v_gene: TRBV18
CDR3nt: TGTGCCAGCTCAGGAGGAACTGATTCCGGAAACACCATATATTTT
CDR3aa: CASSGGTDSGNTIYF

abundance: few
j_gene: TRBJ1-2
d_gene: -
v_gene: TRBV6-6
CDR3nt: TGTGCCAGCAGCCCCAAACTGTTGGGGATAACTGGCTACACCTTC
CDR3aa: CASSPKLLGITGYTF

abundance: -
j_gene: TRBJ1-2
d_gene: TRBD1
v_gene: TRBV27
CDR3nt: TGTGCCAGCAGGTCCCGGGACAGGGCCTATGGCTACACCTTC
CDR3aa: CASRSRDRAYGYTF

abundance: few
j_gene: TRBJ1-5
d_gene: -
v_gene: TRBV4-1
CDR3nt: TGCGCCAGCAGCCAAATGACAACCTATAGCAATCAGCCCCAGCATTTT
CDR3aa: CASSQMTTYSNQPQHF

abundance: -
j_gene: TRBJ1-1
d_gene: -
v_gene: TRBV7-3
CDR3nt: TGTGCCAGCAGCCCCGATACCAGGTCTGAAGCTTTCTTT
CDR3aa: CASSPDTRSEAFF

abundance: -
j_gene: TRBJ1-3
d_gene: TRBD1
v_gene: TRBV18
CDR3nt: TGTGCCAGCTCACAGGGACAGATCTCTGGAAACACCATATATTTT
CDR3aa: CASSQGQISGNTIYF

abundance: few
j_gene: TRBJ2-7
d_gene: -
v_gene: TRBV7-2
CDR3nt: TGTGCCAGCAGCTCCGGGAACTACCGGGTCGAGCAGTACTTC
CDR3aa: CASSSGNYRVEQYF

abundance: -
j_gene: TRBJ2-2
d_gene: TRBD1
v_gene: TRBV5-1
CDR3nt: TGCGCCAGCACCGACAGGGGGGCGAACACCGGGGAGCTGTTTTTT
CDR3aa: CASTDRGANTGELFF

abundance: few
j_gene: TRBJ2-1
d_gene: TRBD2
v_gene: TRBV19
CDR3nt: TGTGCCAGTAGTAACCTAGCGGTACACTCCTACAATGAGCAGTTCTTC
CDR3aa: CASSNLAVHSYNEQFF

abundance: few
j_gene: TRBJ1-1
d_gene: -
v_gene: TRBV6-6
CDR3nt: TGTGCCAGCAGTTACTCGCGGCAGAACACTGAAGCTTTCTTT
CDR3aa: CASSYSRQNTEAFF

abundance: -
j_gene: TRBJ2-7
d_gene: TRBD2
v_gene: TRBV18
CDR3nt: TGTGCCAGCTCACCATTGACTAGCGGGTTCTACGAGCAGTACTTC
CDR3aa: CASSPLTSGFYEQYF

abundance: -
j_gene: TRBJ1-2
d_gene: TRBD1
v_gene: TRBV28
CDR3nt: TGTGCCAGCAGTCAGGACAGGGTGGACGGCTACACCTTC
CDR3aa: CASSQDRVDGYTF

abundance: -
j_gene: TRBJ2-3
d_gene: -
v_gene: TRBV5-1
CDR3nt: TGCGCCAGCAGCTTGGGACCTAGCGCGGGCACAGATACGCAGTATTTT
CDR3aa: CASSLGPSAGTDTQYF